The clone carrying this T cell receptor (beta chain) was observed at least ten times. An end of the junction does not agree with germline; a read error may underlie this. The record originates from a study of blood T cells in healthy people across ages. About the study: The capture of about one barcoded beta molecule per two T cells was achieved by template switching.

The people who gave samples were healthy Caucasians from Russia, aged roughly 6 to 95. The V gene's germline CDR1 is SGHRS and CDR2 YFSETQ. This CDR3 has 13 residues. Using a J-beta primer mix together with a sample-barcoded 5' primer, a second PCR was run for roughly 6 to 12 cycles. TCRdb independently ran MiXCR on the 5' RACE reads; one entry per CDR3 protein. The table includes roughly 1.5 million distinct CDR3 sequences, approximately 42% detected once. The chain employs TRBV5-1 and TRBJ1-2, with D maybe TRBD1 (5 bases). This TCR was sampled from a young woman in good health. Material for sequencing was blood. The CDR3, as DNA: TGTGCCAGCAGTTTAGGGCAGGGCGATGGCTACACCTTC. It is translated as CASSLGQGDGYTF.